This TCR beta chain was recovered during a study of Ad26.COV2.S vaccination and SARS-CoV-2 variants. Study background: Enrollment placed the donor in the COV1001 Ad26.COV2.S trial arm. In the study, Ad26.COV2.S was injected intramuscularly once, or twice 56 days apart. Study-level results: Reported findings describe substantial breadth in spike-specific CD8+ and CD4+ T cell responses following vaccination. Overall T cell responses may have been underestimated by the analyses of TCR breadth and depth.

Libraries were prepared by immunoSEQ multiplex PCR; TCRdb keeps only in-frame clonotypes and omits some of them. The sample includes about 350,000 clones, 85% to 90% of them seen just once. This clone occurred a few times. Antigen unknown. Treatment in this sample: some 20 received Ad26.COV2.S at low or high dose, single or two shots; about five received placebo; per-sample allocation not given. Day 63 following the first vaccine or placebo injection was when the samples were taken. V trimming: 6 bases; J trimming: 5 bases; junction bases outside the gene matches: 7. The germline gives CDR1 LGHNA, CDR2 YNFKEQ. CDR3 size: 14 residues.

The receptor comes from a person between 18 and 65 years old who received the Ad26.COV2.S COVID-19 vaccine or a placebo. This chain links TRBV4-2 with TRBJ2-1, with 7 bases that match TRBD1. This specimen was peripheral blood, taken in a trial of Ad26.COV2.S vaccine versus placebo. The CDR3: CASSTVQGDNEQFF. DNA of the CDR3: TGTGCCAGCAGTACCGTGCAGGGGGACAATGAGCAGTTCTTC.